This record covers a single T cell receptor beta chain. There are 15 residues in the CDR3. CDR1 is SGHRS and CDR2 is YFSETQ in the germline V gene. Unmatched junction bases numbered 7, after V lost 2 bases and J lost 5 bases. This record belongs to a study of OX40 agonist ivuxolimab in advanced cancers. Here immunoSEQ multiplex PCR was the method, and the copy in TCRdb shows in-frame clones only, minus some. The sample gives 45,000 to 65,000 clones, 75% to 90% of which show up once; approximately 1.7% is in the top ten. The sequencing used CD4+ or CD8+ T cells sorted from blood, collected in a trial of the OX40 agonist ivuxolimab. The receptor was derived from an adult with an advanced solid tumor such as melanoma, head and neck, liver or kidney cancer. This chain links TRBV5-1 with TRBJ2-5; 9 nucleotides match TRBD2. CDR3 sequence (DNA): TGCGCCAGCAGCTTCACGACTAGCGGAAGGGAGACCCAGTACTTC. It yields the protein CASSFTTSGRETQYF.